This note documents a single T cell receptor (beta chain) sequence. This clone has just one count. The target of this receptor is not known. There are no base qualities to consult, and no much larger clone falls within one base. Sequences KGHSH (CDR1) and LQKENI (CDR2) are obtained from the germline V gene. Cut back by 6 bases and 0 bases, the V and J ends lie 9 bases apart. Counted from cysteine to phenylalanine, this CDR3 has 14 amino acids. Left in the record is the CDR3 DNA by itself, 42 bases read in frame from the first base. TCRbeta CDR3 regions were amplified from genomic DNA using the immunoSEQ Assay, a bias-controlled multiplex PCR. In the paper's pipeline: Within the assay, amplification of reference gene primers was used to estimate how many nucleated cells each sample contained. Sequence reads were collapsed and filtered to measure the absolute abundance of every unique TCRbeta CDR3 rearrangement. For each sample, productive Simpson clonality was calculated by taking the square root of Simpson's diversity index across productive rearrangements. The table was pulled from immuneACCESS by TCRdb, which kept in-frame rearrangements only. Such tables lose some clones; where checked, under half of the loss comes from unresolved V genes, and the rest has no known cause. The V and J calls and the clone size are those of that table, but D and trimming were determined from the DNA. The sample table lists about 240,000 clones, approximately 86% of them with a count of one. 3.3% of the sample goes to the ten largest clones.

Enrolling through a virtual design, the prospective study's participants ranged in age from about 18 to 89 years and lived across roughly 23 United States geographic areas. To assign participants to cohorts, the prospective study relied on clinical history that participants themselves reported in a screening survey and a study questionnaire. In the prospective study, mobile phlebotomists collected whole blood, serum and a nasopharyngeal or oropharyngeal swab from each participant. Over a roughly 2-month period, participants in the prospective study had the option of providing additional blood draws and questionnaires. Prospective study blood samples were shipped either frozen or at room temperature before DNA extraction. These data come from a study of blood T cell repertoires in COVID-19 (dated by TCRdb to the early 2020s). Some background on the complete study: The collaborator samples originated in the United States, Italy and Spain and spanned the acute and convalescent phases of COVID-19. The material from the prospective study consisted of cDNA or gDNA derived from T cells, B-cell-depleted T cells, or PBMCs. Subjects who had been exposed to COVID-19, were actively infected with it, or had recovered from it provided the deeply sampled blood TCRbeta repertoires that made up the dataset. The repertoires were made available in a free public database intended to serve as a resource for research on the immune response to SARS-CoV-2. Samples were obtained from the ongoing ImmuneRACE study (first 160 participants) and from 1,254 subjects provided by 6 global collaborators. Nearly every sample came with metadata listing a de-identified subject ID, COVID-19 status, age in years and sex. Where available, HLA class I and class II types were obtained from metadata supplied by the sample provider rather than from assay-based typing. The paper as a whole reports these results and caveats: Clinical and demographic metadata were provided uncurated, with the amount varying by source and participant.

The sequence links TRBV18 to TRBJ1-3; no D gene call is confident. The sample was PBMCs or T cells enriched from blood (not recorded which). The TCR sequence derives from a woman aged 40 to 49 with acute COVID-19. CDR3 sequence: CASSPKNSGNTIYF. The DNA sequence is as follows: TGTGCCAGCTCTCCTAAGAACTCTGGAAACACCATATATTTT.